Detailed here is one T cell receptor (beta chain). This sample was included in a study of PD-L1 blockade in urothelial cancer. Background on the study: In the mid-2010s, patients got going on atezolizumab, taking 1,200 mg intravenously every 3 weeks.

PCRs each included synthetic TCR analog templates spiked in. Sequenced by immunoSEQ multiplex PCR; TCRdb stores in-frame clones only, minus some. Of about 38,000 clones in the sample, 85% to 90% were seen once. Patients suffered from locally advanced or metastatic urothelial carcinoma. Per patient, between 1 and 8 samples were collected at pretreatment and on-treatment time points. Germline CDR1 is SQVTM and CDR2 is ANQGSEA. This CDR3 region has 13 residues. V lost 8 bases, J lost 5 bases, and 10 bases stayed unmatched. The chain uses TRBV29-1 and TRBJ1-2; 8 bases align to TRBD1. The origin of this receptor is a man in his 60s with urothelial cancer. The starting material was PBMCs, obtained around atezolizumab (anti-PD-L1) treatment. CDR3 in DNA: TGCAGCCTATCAGGGGGCGCACAGTATGGCTACACCTTC. Encoded protein: CSLSGGAQYGYTF.